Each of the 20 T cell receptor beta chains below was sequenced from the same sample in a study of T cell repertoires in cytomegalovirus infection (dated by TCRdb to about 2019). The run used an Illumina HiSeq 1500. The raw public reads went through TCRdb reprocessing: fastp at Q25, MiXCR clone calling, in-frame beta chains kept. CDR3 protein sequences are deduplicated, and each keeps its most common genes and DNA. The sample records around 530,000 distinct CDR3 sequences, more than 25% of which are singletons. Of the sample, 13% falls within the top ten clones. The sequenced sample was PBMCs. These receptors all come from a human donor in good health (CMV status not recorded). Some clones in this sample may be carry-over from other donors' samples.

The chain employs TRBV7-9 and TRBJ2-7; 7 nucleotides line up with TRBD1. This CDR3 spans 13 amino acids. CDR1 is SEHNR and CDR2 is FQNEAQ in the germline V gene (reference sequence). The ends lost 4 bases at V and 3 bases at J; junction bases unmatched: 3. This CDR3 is CASSSGQYYEQYF. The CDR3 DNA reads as TGTGCCAGCAGCTCGGGACAGTACTACGAGCAGTACTTC. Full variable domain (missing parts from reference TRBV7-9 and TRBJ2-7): DTGVSQNPRHKITKRGQNVTFRCDPISEHNRLYWYRQTLGQGPEFLTYFQNEAQLEKSRLLSDRFSAERPKGSFSTLEIQRTEQGDSAMYLCASSSGQYYEQYFGPGTRLTVT.

The CDR3 nucleotides read TGTGCCAGCAGCAAGCGGACAGGGAACTATGGCTACACCTTC. Protein sequence: CASSKRTGNYGYTF. V gene TRBV7-8 combines with J gene TRBJ1-2; the match to TRBD1 covers 8 bases. The CDR3 loop spans 14 amino acids. V trimming: 5 bases; J trimming: 2 bases; junction bases outside the gene matches: 4. CDR1 and CDR2 from the germline V gene are SGHVS and FQNEAQ.

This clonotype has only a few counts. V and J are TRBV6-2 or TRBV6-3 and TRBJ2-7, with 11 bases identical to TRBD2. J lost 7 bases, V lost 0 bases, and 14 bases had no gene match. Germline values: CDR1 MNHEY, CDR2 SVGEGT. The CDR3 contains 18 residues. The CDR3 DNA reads TGTGCCAGCAGTTACTCGAGAAGGCTAGCGGGAGGACCGGGGGAGCAGTACGTC. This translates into CASSYSRRLAGGPGEQYV.

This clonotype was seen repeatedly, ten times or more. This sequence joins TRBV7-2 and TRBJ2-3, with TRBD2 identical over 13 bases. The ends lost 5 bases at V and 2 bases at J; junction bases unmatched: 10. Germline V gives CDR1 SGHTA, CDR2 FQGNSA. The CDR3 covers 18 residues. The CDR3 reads CASSKPGLAGRNTDTQYF. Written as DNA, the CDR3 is TGTGCCAGCAGCAAACCGGGACTAGCGGGAAGGAACACAGATACGCAGTATTTT.

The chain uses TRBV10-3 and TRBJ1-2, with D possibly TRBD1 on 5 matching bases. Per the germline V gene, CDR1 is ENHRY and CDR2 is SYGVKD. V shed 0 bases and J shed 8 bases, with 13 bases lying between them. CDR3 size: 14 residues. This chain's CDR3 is CAISESGDLRGYTF. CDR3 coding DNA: TGTGCCATCAGTGAGTCGGGGGACCTCAGGGGCTACACCTTC.

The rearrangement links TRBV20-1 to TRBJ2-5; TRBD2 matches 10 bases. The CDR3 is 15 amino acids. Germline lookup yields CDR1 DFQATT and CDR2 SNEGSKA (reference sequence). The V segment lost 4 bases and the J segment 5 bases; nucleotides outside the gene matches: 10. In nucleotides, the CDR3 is TGCAGTGCTATCCGGACTAGCGGAGGTATCGAGACCCAGTACTTC. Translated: CSAIRTSGGIETQYF.

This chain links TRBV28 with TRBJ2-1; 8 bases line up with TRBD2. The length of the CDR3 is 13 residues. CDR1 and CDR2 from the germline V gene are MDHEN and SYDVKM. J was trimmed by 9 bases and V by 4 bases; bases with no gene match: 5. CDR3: CASSWSGRGEQFF. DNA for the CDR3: TGTGCCAGCAGTTGGAGCGGGAGAGGTGAGCAGTTCTTC.

CDR3 in DNA: TGCAGTGCTAGAGCCCCGACAGGGGGCACTGAAGCTTTCTTT. Its protein product is CSARAPTGGTEAFF. J is TRBJ1-1 and V is TRBV20-1; 9 nucleotides align to TRBD1. Germline V gene lookup returns CDR1 DFQATT and CDR2 SNEGSKA (reference sequence). With 1 base clipped from V and 4 bases from J, the junction kept 4 bases outside the gene matches. The CDR3 loop spans 14 amino acids.

The CDR3 nucleotides are TGCGCCAGCAGCTTGGCCGGGACAGTAGTCTACGAGCAGTACTTC. Translating it yields CASSLAGTVVYEQYF. This rearrangement joins TRBV5-1 to TRBJ2-7; 7 nucleotides agree with TRBD1. J gave up 3 bases and V 0 bases, and 6 bases lay outside the gene matches. The length of the CDR3 is 15 residues. Per germline, CDR1 SGHRS and CDR2 YFSETQ.

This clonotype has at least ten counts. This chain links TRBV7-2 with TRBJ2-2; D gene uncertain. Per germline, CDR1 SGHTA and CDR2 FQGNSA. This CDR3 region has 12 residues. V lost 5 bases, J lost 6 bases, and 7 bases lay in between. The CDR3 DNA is TGTGCCAGCAGCCCGCAAGCCGGGGAGCTGTTTTTT. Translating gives CASSPQAGELFF.

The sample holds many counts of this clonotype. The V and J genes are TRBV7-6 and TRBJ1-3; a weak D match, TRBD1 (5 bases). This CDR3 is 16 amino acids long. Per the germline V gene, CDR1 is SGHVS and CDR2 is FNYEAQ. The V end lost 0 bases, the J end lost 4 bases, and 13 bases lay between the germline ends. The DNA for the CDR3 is TGTGCCAGCAGCTTAGCCCCTGGGGCCCAGGGAAACACCATATATTTT. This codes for CASSLAPGAQGNTIYF.

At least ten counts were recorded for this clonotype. CDR3: CASSENEGEGNQPQHF. The CDR3 DNA reads as TGTGCCAGCAGTGAAAATGAGGGAGAGGGCAATCAGCCCCAGCATTTT. This rearrangement joins TRBV6-1 to TRBJ1-5; unclear D gene. The CDR3 totals 16 residues. The germline CDR1 and CDR2 sequences are MNHNS and SASEGT. V shed 2 bases and J shed 2 bases, with 13 bases lying between them.

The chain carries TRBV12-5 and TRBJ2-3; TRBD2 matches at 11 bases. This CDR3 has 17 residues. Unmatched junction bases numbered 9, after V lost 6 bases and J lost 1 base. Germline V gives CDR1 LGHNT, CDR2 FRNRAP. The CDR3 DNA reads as TGTGCTAGTGGCATCTCCGGGACTAGCGGCCGCACAGATACGCAGTATTTT. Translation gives CASGISGTSGRTDTQYF.

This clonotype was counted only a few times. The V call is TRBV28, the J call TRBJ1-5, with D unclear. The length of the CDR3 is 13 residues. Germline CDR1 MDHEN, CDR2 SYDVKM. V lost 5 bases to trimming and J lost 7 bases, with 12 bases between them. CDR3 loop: CASSLRGPQPQHF. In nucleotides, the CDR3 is TGTGCCAGCAGTCTCCGGGGTCCCCAGCCCCAGCATTTT.

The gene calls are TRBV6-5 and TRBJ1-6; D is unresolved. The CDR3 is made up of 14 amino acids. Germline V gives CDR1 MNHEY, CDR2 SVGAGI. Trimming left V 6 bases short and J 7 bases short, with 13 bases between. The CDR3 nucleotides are TGTGCCAGCAGGCCGGGAGCTCAGAATTCACCCCTCCACTTT. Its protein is CASRPGAQNSPLHF.

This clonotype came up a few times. CDR3 sequence: CAAGFGSSPLQFF. For the CDR3, the DNA is TGTGCCGCGGGGTTTGGCAGCTCTCCCCTTCAGTTCTTC. V usage is TRBV28 and J usage is TRBJ2-1, with D possibly TRBD2 on 6 matching bases. The CDR3 spans 13 residues. The V gene's germline CDR1 is MDHEN and CDR2 SYDVKM. V shed 11 bases and J shed 13 bases, with 24 bases lying between them.

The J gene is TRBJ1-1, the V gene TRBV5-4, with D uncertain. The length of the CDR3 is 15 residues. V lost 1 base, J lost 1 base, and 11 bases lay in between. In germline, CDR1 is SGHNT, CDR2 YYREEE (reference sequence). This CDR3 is CASSLRGSGNTEAFF. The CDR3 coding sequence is TGTGCCAGCAGCTTGCGGGGATCTGGGAACACTGAAGCTTTCTTT. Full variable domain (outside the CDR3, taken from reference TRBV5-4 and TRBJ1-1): ETGVTQSPTHLIKTRGQQVTLRCSSQSGHNTVSWYQQALGQGPQFIFQYYREEENGRGNFPPRFSGLQFPNYSSELNVNALELDDSALYLCASSLRGSGNTEAFFGQGTRLTVV.

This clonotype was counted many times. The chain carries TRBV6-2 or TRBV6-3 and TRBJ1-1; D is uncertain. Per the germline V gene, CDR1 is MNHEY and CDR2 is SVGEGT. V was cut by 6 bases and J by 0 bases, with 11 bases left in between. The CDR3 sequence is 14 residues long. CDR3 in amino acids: CASRRLAMNTEAFF. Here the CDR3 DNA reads TGTGCCAGCAGAAGATTGGCCATGAACACTGAAGCTTTCTTT.

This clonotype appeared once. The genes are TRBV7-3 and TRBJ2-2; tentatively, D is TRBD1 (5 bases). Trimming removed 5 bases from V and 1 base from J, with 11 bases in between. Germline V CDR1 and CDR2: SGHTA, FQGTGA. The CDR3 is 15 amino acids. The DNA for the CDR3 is TGTGCCAGCAGCCCCCAAACAGGGAACACCGGGGAGCTGTTTTTT. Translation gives CASSPQTGNTGELFF.

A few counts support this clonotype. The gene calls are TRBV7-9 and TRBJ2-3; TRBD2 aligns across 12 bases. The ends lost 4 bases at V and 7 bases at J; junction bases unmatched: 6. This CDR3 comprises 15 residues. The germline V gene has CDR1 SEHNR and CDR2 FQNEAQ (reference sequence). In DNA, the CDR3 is TGTGCCAGCAGCTCTGGACTAGCGGGAAGGCATACGCAGTATTTT. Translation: CASSSGLAGRHTQYF.